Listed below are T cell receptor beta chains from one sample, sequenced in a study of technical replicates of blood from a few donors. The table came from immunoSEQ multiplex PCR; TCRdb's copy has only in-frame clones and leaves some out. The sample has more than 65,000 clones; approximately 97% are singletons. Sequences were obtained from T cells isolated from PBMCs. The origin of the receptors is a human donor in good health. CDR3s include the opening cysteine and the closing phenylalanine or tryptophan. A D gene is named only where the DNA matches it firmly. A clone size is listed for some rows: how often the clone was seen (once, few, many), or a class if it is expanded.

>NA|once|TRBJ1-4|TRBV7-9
CASSLGRGENEKLFF
TGTGCCAGCAGCTTAGGCAGGGGTGAGAATGAAAAACTGTTTTTT
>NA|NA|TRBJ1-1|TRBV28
CASSFRGMNTEAFF
TGTGCCAGCAGTTTTAGAGGGATGAACACTGAAGCTTTCTTT
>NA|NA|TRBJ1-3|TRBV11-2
CASSFGTTGNTIYF
TGTGCCAGCAGCTTTGGGACTACAGGAAACACCATATATTTT
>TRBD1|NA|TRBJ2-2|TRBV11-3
CASNPGTGRPNTGELFF
TGTGCCAGCAACCCGGGGACAGGGAGGCCCAACACCGGGGAGCTGTTTTTT
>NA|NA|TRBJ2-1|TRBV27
CASTAWPGTQFF
TGTGCCAGCACAGCATGGCCGGGGACACAGTTCTTC
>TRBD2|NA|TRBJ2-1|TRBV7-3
CASSRSGSAHNEQFF
TGTGCCAGCAGCCGAAGCGGGAGCGCCCACAATGAGCAGTTCTTC
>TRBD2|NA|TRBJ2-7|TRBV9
CASSAGLAGDDEQYF
TGTGCCAGCAGCGCCGGACTAGCGGGAGATGACGAGCAGTACTTC
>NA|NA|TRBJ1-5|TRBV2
CASAGLSQQPQHF
TGTGCCAGCGCAGGTTTGAGTCAGCAGCCCCAGCATTTT
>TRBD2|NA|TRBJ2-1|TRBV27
CASSLYAGGNEQFF
TGTGCCAGCAGTTTATACGCGGGGGGAAATGAGCAGTTCTTC
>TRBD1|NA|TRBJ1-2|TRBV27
CASSPTQDRRGGYTF
TGTGCCAGCAGCCCTACTCAGGACAGGAGGGGAGGCTACACCTTC
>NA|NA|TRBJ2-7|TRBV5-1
CASSLEFMAVYEQYF
TGCGCCAGCAGCTTGGAATTCATGGCGGTCTACGAGCAGTACTTC
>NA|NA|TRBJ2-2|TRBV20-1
CSARLTGELFF
TGCAGTGCTAGACTCACCGGGGAGCTGTTTTTT
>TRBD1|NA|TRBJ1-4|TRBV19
CASSKGQNNEKLFF
TGTGCCAGTAGTAAGGGACAGAACAATGAAAAACTGTTTTTT
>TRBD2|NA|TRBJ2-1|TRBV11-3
CASSLGLGFNEQFF
TGTGCCAGCAGCTTGGGACTAGGGTTCAATGAGCAGTTCTTC
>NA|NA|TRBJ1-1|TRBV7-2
CASSLTANTEAFF
TGTGCCAGCAGCTTAACAGCGAACACTGAAGCTTTCTTT
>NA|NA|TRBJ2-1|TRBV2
CATSAAVVRDEQFF
TGTGCCACCTCCGCGGCAGTGGTTCGCGATGAGCAGTTCTTC
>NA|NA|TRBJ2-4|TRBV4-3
CASSQAPYYRVGELPKNIQYF
TGCGCCAGCAGCCAAGCCCCCTATTACAGGGTAGGGGAGTTGCCCAAAAACATTCAGTACTTC
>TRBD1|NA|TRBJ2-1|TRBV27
CASSLGQGADNEQFF
TGTGCCAGCAGTTTAGGCCAGGGGGCGGACAATGAGCAGTTCTTC
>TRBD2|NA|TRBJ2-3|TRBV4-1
CASSLRTSGVTFTSTDTQYF
TGCGCCAGCAGCCTAAGGACTAGCGGGGTTACTTTTACTAGCACAGATACGCAGTATTTT
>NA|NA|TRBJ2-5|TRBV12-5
CASGLDPGETQYF
TGTGCTAGTGGTTTGGACCCGGGAGAGACCCAGTACTTC
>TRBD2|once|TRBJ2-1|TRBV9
CASSLGQGTSGSSYNEQFF
TGTGCCAGCAGCCTCGGACAGGGAACTAGCGGGAGTTCCTACAATGAGCAGTTCTTC
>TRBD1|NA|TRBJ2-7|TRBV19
CASSISQGAVYEQYF
TGTGCCAGTAGTATATCCCAGGGGGCGGTCTACGAGCAGTACTTC
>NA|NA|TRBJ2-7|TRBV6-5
CASSSGVLLGEQYF
TGTGCCAGCAGTTCAGGGGTTCTCCTTGGAGAGCAGTACTTC
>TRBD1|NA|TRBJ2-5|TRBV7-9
CASSLQGDAWETQYF
TGTGCCAGCAGTTTACAGGGGGATGCTTGGGAGACCCAGTACTTC
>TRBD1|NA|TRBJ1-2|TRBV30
CAWGQGAVYGYTF
TGTGCCTGGGGACAGGGGGCAGTCTATGGCTACACCTTC
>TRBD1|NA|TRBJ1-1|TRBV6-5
CASRRTGVNTEAFF
TGTGCCAGCAGACGGACAGGAGTGAACACTGAAGCTTTCTTT
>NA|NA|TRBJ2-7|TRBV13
CASSLAGRYEQYF
TGTGCCAGCAGCTTAGCGGGAAGGTACGAGCAGTACTTC
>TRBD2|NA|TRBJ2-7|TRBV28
CASSLPGLAGYEQYF
TGTGCCAGCAGCTTACCCGGACTAGCGGGGTACGAGCAGTACTTC
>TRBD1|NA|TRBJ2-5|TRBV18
CASSPGQGVETQYF
TGTGCCAGCTCACCTGGGCAGGGGGTAGAGACCCAGTACTTC
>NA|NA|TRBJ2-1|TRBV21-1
CASSKLGRWNRRTGSSYNEQFF
TGTGCCAGCAGCAAACTAGGTCGATGGAACAGGCGGACAGGGAGCTCCTACAATGAGCAGTTCTTC
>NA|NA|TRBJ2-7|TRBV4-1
CASSPGGPYEQYF
TGCGCCAGCAGCCCCGGGGGGCCCTACGAGCAGTACTTC
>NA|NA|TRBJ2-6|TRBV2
CASSDIGGQSSSGANVLTF
TGTGCCAGCAGTGATATTGGTGGGCAGTCCTCCTCTGGGGCCAACGTCCTGACTTTC
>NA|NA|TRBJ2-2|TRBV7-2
CASSLTSGNTGELFF
TGTGCCAGCAGCTTAACGAGCGGGAACACCGGGGAGCTGTTTTTT
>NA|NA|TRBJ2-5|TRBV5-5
CASSYFRGEGETQYF
TGTGCCAGCAGCTATTTCAGGGGGGAAGGGGAGACCCAGTACTTC
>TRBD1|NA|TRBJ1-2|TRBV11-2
CASSSRTGWDGYTF
TGTGCCAGCAGCTCGAGGACAGGGTGGGATGGCTACACCTTC
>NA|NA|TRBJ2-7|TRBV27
CASSLGLSYEQYF
TGTGCCAGCAGTTTAGGACTAAGCTACGAGCAGTACTTC
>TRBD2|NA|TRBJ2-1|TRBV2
CASLPGLGIYEQFF
TGTGCCAGCCTCCCGGGACTAGGCATTTATGAGCAGTTCTTC
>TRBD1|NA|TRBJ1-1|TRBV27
CASSSGTGRNTEAFF
TGTGCCAGCAGTTCCGGGACAGGTCGTAACACTGAAGCTTTCTTT
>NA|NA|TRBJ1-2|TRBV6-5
CASSYSSGGYTF
TGTGCCAGCAGTTACTCTTCGGGAGGCTACACCTTC